A selection of T cell receptor beta chains follows, all from one sample in a study of T cell changes during pregnancy in multiple sclerosis. Measured with immunoSEQ multiplex PCR; TCRdb has only the in-frame clones, and not every one. This sample has around 51,000 clones; 94% occur once, and the top ten carry approximately 0.59%. Source: CD4+ T cells from peripheral blood mononuclear cells, taken in the second trimester of pregnancy. The receptor set was obtained from a female donor with multiple sclerosis, enrolled in a pregnancy study. Both conserved end residues are part of each CDR3. D genes are given only for firm matches.

CDR3 protein: CASRRTGTDTQYF
CDR3 DNA: TGTGCCAGCAGGAGGACAGGGACAGATACGCAGTATTTT
V gene: TRBV6-5
J gene: TRBJ2-3
D gene: TRBD1

CDR3 protein: CASSVDSSGGPGETQYF
CDR3 DNA: TGTGCCAGCAGCGTAGACTCCAGCGGGGGGCCCGGAGAGACCCAGTACTTC
V gene: TRBV9
J gene: TRBJ2-5
D gene: TRBD2

CDR3 protein: CATQDSPLFTGELFF
CDR3 DNA: TGTGCCACCCAAGACAGCCCCCTTTTCACCGGGGAGCTGTTTTTT
V gene: TRBV5-4
J gene: TRBJ2-2
D gene: NA

CDR3 protein: CASTGGAGVYNEQFF
CDR3 DNA: TGTGCCAGCACCGGAGGAGCGGGGGTTTACAATGAGCAGTTCTTC
V gene: TRBV7-9
J gene: TRBJ2-1
D gene: TRBD2

CDR3 protein: CASSFRGLARYNEQFF
CDR3 DNA: TGTGCCAGCAGCTTCCGCGGACTAGCGAGGTACAATGAGCAGTTCTTC
V gene: TRBV5-4
J gene: TRBJ2-1
D gene: TRBD2

CDR3 protein: CASSIGGTGSRTEAFF
CDR3 DNA: TGTGCCAGTAGTATTGGTGGTACGGGGAGTAGAACTGAAGCTTTCTTT
V gene: TRBV19
J gene: TRBJ1-1
D gene: NA

CDR3 protein: CASSVSGNTEAFF
CDR3 DNA: TGTGCCAGCAGTGTCTCGGGGAACACTGAAGCTTTCTTT
V gene: TRBV2
J gene: TRBJ1-1
D gene: NA

CDR3 protein: CATLGGGNTIYF
CDR3 DNA: TGTGCCACCTTAGGGGGTGGAAACACCATATATTTT
V gene: TRBV21-1
J gene: TRBJ1-3
D gene: NA

CDR3 protein: CASSLVGQGITGANVLTF
CDR3 DNA: TGCGCCAGCAGCTTGGTTGGACAGGGTATCACTGGGGCCAACGTCCTGACTTTC
V gene: TRBV5-1
J gene: TRBJ2-6
D gene: TRBD1

CDR3 protein: CASSFRGETQYF
CDR3 DNA: TGTGCCAGCAGCTTTAGGGGGGAGACCCAGTACTTC
V gene: TRBV7-2
J gene: TRBJ2-5
D gene: NA

CDR3 protein: CASSPGQGERGYTF
CDR3 DNA: TGTGCCAGCAGCCCGGGACAGGGGGAACGGGGCTACACCTTC
V gene: TRBV7-2
J gene: TRBJ1-2
D gene: TRBD1

CDR3 protein: CAWSRDRPRGYTF
CDR3 DNA: TGTGCCTGGAGTCGTGACAGGCCTCGAGGCTACACCTTC
V gene: TRBV30
J gene: TRBJ1-2
D gene: NA

CDR3 protein: CAWSVVSVNSPLHF
CDR3 DNA: TGTGCCTGGAGTGTAGTCTCGGTCAATTCACCCCTCCACTTT
V gene: TRBV30
J gene: TRBJ1-6
D gene: NA

CDR3 protein: CASSLLRTEAFF
CDR3 DNA: TGTGCCAGCAGCTTACTGCGGACTGAAGCTTTCTTT
V gene: TRBV7-2
J gene: TRBJ1-1
D gene: NA

CDR3 protein: CASSEGRNTDTQYF
CDR3 DNA: TGTGCCAGCAGTGAGGGGCGGAACACAGATACGCAGTATTTT
V gene: TRBV6-4
J gene: TRBJ2-3
D gene: NA

CDR3 protein: CASSGHGETQYF
CDR3 DNA: TGTGCCAGCAGCGGACATGGGGAGACCCAGTACTTC
V gene: TRBV7-6
J gene: TRBJ2-5
D gene: NA

CDR3 protein: CASSQWTGQEKLFF
CDR3 DNA: TGTGCCAGCAGCCAATGGACAGGGCAAGAAAAACTGTTTTTT
V gene: TRBV4-2
J gene: TRBJ1-4
D gene: TRBD1